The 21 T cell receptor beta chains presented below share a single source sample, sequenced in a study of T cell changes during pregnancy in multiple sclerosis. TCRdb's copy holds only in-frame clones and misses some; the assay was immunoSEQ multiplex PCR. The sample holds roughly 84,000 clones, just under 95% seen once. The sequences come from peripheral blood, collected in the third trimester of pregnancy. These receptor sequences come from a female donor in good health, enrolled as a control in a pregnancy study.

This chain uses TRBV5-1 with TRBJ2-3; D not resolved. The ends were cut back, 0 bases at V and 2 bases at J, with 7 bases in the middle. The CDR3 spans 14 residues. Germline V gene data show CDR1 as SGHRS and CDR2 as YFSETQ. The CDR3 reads CASSLDPSTDTQYF. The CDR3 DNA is TGCGCCAGCAGCTTGGATCCCTCCACAGATACGCAGTATTTT. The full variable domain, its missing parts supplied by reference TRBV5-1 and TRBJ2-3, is KAGVTQTPRYLIKTRGQQVTLSCSPISGHRSVSWYQQTPGQGLQFLFEYFSETQRNKGNFPGRFSGRQFSNSRSEMNVSTLELGDSALYLCASSLDPSTDTQYFGPGTRLTVL.

CDR3 residues: CASSILGQAYGYTF. The CDR3, as DNA: TGTGCCAGCAGCATCCTGGGCCAGGCTTATGGCTACACCTTC. V gene TRBV7-2 combines with J gene TRBJ1-2, with D uncertain. The CDR3 covers 14 residues. Germline CDR1 is SGHTA and CDR2 is FQGNSA. Between the trimmed V and J ends, which lost 5 bases and 5 bases, there was a span of 15 bases.

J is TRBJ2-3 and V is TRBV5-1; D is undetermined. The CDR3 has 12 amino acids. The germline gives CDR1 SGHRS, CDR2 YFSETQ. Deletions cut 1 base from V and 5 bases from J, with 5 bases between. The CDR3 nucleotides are TGCGCCAGCAGCTTGACTATAGATACGCAGTATTTT. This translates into CASSLTIDTQYF.

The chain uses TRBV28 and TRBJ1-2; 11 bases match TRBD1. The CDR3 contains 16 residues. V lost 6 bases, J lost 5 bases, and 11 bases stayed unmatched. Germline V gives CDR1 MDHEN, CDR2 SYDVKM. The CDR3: CASRDSGQGAGYGYTF. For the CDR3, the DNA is TGTGCCAGCAGGGACTCTGGACAGGGGGCAGGATATGGCTACACCTTC.

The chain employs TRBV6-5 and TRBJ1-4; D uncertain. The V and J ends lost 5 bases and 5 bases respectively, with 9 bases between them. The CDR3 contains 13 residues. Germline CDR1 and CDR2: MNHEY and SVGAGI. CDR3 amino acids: CASSPRRNEKLFF. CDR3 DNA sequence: TGTGCCAGCAGTCCCAGAAGAAATGAAAAACTGTTTTTT.

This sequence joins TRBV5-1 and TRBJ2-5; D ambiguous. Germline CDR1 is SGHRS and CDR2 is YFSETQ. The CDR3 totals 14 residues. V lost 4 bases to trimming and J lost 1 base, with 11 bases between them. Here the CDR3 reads CASSLQTAQETQYF. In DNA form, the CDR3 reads TGCGCCAGCAGCCTACAAACAGCCCAAGAGACCCAGTACTTC.

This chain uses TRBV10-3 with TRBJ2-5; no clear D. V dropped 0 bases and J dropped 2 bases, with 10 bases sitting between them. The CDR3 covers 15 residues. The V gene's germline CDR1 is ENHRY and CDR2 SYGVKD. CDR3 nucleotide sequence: TGTGCCATCAGTGAGTCTTTGGGCTTACAAGAGACCCAGTACTTC. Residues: CAISESLGLQETQYF.

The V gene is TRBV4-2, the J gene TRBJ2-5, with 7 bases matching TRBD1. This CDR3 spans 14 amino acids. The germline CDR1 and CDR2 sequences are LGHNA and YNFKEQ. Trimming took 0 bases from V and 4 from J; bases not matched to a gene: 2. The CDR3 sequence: CASSQEQGRETQYF. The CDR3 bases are TGTGCCAGCAGCCAAGAACAGGGGAGAGAGACCCAGTACTTC.

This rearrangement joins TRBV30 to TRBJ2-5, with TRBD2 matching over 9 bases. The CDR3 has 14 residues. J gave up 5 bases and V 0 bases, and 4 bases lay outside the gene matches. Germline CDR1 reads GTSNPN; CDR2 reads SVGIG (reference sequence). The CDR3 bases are TGTGCCTGGAGTGTAGGACTAGCGAGGGAGACCCAGTACTTC. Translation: CAWSVGLARETQYF.

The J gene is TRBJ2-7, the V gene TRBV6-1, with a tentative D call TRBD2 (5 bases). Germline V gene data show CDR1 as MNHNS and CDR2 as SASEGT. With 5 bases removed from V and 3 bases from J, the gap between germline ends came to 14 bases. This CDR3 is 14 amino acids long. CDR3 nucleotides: TGTGCCAGCAGTACCCTTTATCGGGGCTACGAGCAGTACTTC. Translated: CASSTLYRGYEQYF.

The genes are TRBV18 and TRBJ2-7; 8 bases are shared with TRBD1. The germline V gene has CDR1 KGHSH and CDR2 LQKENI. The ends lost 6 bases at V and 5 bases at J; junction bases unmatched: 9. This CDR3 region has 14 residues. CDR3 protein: CASSPGQVGHEQYF. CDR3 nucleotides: TGTGCCAGCTCCCCGGGACAGGTGGGACACGAGCAGTACTTC. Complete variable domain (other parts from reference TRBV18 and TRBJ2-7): NAGVMQNPRHLVRRRGQEARLRCSPMKGHSHVYWYRQLPEEGLKFMVYLQKENIIDESGMPKERFSAEFPKEGPSILRIQQVVRGDSAAYFCASSPGQVGHEQYFGPGTRLTVT.

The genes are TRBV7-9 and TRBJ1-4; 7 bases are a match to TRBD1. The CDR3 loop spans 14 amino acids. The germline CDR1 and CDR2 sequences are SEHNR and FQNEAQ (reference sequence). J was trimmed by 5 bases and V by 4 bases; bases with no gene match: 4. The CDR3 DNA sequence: TGTGCCAGCAGCTGGGACAGACAAAATGAAAAACTGTTTTTT. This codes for CASSWDRQNEKLFF.

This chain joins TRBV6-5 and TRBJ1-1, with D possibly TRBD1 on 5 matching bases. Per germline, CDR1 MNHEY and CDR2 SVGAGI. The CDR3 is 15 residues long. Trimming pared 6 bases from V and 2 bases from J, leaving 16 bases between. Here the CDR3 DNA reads TGTGCCAGCAGCCTTACTATGACAGTTAACACTGAAGCTTTCTTT. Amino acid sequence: CASSLTMTVNTEAFF.

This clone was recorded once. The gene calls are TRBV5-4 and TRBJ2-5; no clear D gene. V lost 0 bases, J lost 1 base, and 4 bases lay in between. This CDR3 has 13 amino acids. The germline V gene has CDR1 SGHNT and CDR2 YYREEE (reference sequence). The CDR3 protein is CASSLGIQETQYF. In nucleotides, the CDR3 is TGTGCCAGCAGCTTGGGTATCCAAGAGACCCAGTACTTC.

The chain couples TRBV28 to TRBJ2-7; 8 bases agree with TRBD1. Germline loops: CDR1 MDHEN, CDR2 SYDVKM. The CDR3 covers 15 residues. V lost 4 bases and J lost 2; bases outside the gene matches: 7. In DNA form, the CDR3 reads TGTGCCAGCAGTTCCGCCGGGACAGGCACCTACGAGCAGTACTTC. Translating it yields CASSSAGTGTYEQYF.

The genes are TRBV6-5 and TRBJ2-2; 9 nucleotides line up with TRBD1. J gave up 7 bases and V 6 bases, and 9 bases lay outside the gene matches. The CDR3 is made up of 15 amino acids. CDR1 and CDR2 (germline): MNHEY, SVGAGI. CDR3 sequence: CASRHRTGAVGELFF. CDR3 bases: TGTGCCAGCAGACATAGGACAGGGGCAGTCGGGGAGCTGTTTTTT.

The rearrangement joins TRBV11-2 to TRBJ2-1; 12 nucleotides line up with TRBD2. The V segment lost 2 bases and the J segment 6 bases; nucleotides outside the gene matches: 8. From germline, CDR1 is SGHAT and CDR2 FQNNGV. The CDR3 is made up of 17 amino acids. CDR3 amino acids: CASSLLPGLAGINEQFF. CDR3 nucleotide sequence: TGTGCCAGCAGCTTACTCCCCGGACTAGCGGGAATCAATGAGCAGTTCTTC.

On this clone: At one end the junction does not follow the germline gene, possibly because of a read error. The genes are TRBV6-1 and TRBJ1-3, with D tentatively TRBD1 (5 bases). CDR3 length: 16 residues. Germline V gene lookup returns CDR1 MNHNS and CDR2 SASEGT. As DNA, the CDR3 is TGTGCCAGCAGTGAAGTGGGCGGGGGTAACAGAAAGACCATATATTTT. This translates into CASSEVGGGNRKTIYF.

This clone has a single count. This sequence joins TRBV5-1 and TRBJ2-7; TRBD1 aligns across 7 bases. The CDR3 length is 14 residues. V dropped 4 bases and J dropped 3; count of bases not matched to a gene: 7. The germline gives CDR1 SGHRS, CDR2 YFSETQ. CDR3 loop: CASSRDRDGYEQYF. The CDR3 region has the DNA TGCGCCAGCAGCCGAGACAGGGACGGCTACGAGCAGTACTTC. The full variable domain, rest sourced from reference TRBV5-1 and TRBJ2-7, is KAGVTQTPRYLIKTRGQQVTLSCSPISGHRSVSWYQQTPGQGLQFLFEYFSETQRNKGNFPGRFSGRQFSNSRSEMNVSTLELGDSALYLCASSRDRDGYEQYFGPGTRLTVT.

This CDR3 is CASRPNLAGGPGEQFF. The CDR3 bases are TGTGCCAGCCGCCCGAATCTAGCGGGAGGGCCGGGTGAGCAGTTCTTC. The chain has TRBV5-4 and TRBJ2-1; 12 nucleotides match TRBD2. This CDR3 is 16 amino acids long. Trimming at V came to 7 bases and at J to 9 bases, leaving 14 bases not matched to a gene. Per the germline V gene, CDR1 is SGHNT and CDR2 is YYREEE (reference sequence).

CDR3 sequence: CASSNMGDMYEQYF. The CDR3 DNA reads as TGTGCCAGCAGCAATATGGGTGACATGTACGAGCAGTACTTC. The V and J genes are TRBV5-5 and TRBJ2-7; no clear D gene. In germline, CDR1 is SGHKS, CDR2 YYEKEE (reference sequence). This CDR3 spans 14 amino acids. V lost 4 bases, J lost 4 bases, and 15 bases lay in between.